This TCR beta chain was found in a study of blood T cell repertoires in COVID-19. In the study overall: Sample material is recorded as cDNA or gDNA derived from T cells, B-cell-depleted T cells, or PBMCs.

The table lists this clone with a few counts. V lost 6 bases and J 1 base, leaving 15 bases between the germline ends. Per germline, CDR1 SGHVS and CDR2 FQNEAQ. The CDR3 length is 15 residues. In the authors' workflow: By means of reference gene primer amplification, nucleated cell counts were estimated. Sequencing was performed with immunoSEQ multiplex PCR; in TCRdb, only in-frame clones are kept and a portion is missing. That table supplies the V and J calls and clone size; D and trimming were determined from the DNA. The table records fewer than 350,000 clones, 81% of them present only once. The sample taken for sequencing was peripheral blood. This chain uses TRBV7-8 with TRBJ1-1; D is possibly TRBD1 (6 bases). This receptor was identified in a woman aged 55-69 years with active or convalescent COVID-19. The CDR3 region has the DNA TGTGCCAGCAGGCACGACCCCAGGGGGAACACTGAAGCTTTCTTT. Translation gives CASRHDPRGNTEAFF.